The rows below give T cell receptor beta chains drawn from one sample of a study of OX40 agonist ivuxolimab in advanced cancers. Sequenced by immunoSEQ multiplex PCR; TCRdb stores in-frame clones only, minus some. The data hold about 26,000 clones, with 80% to 90% observed a single time. Sequences were derived from CD4+ or CD8+ T cells sorted from blood, sampled in a trial of the OX40 agonist ivuxolimab. These receptors all stem from an adult with an advanced solid tumor such as melanoma, head and neck, liver or kidney cancer. Both conserved end residues are part of each CDR3. The order of the fields is D gene, J gene, V gene, clone size, CDR3 protein, CDR3 DNA. A D gene is named only where the DNA matches it firmly. Clone size is stated in some rows and not others, as once, few, many or a class when expanded.

NA TRBJ2-7 TRBV13 NA CASSRRARGLGYEQYF TGTGCCAGCAGCCGCCGCGCCCGAGGGCTTGGTTACGAGCAGTACTTC
NA TRBJ1-2 TRBV27 NA CASSRDGYRDYGYTF TGTGCCAGCAGTCGGGACGGCTATAGGGACTATGGCTACACCTTC
TRBD2 TRBJ2-3 TRBV4-3 NA CASSQDTGGAPDTQYF TGCGCCAGCAGCCAAGATACCGGGGGGGCACCAGATACGCAGTATTTT
TRBD1 TRBJ2-2 TRBV11-3 once CASSPRTGAGELFF TGTGCCAGCAGCCCGAGAACAGGGGCCGGGGAGCTGTTTTTT
TRBD1 TRBJ1-1 TRBV27 NA CASSLAGGFGTEAFF TGTGCCAGCAGTTTGGCAGGGGGCTTTGGCACTGAAGCTTTCTTT
NA TRBJ2-1 TRBV5-5 NA CASSLIGGLDNEQFF TGTGCCAGCAGCTTGATCGGGGGCCTAGACAATGAGCAGTTCTTC
NA TRBJ1-1 TRBV9 NA CASSVGHNTEAFF TGTGCCAGCAGCGTGGGACACAACACTGAAGCTTTCTTT
NA TRBJ2-7 TRBV7-2 NA CASSLPWAGQNEQYF TGTGCCAGCAGCTTGCCCTGGGCGGGCCAAAACGAGCAGTACTTC
NA TRBJ1-5 TRBV4-1 NA CASSQVAGASQPQHF TGCGCCAGCAGCCAAGTAGCAGGGGCTAGTCAGCCCCAGCATTTT
NA TRBJ1-2 TRBV19 NA CATGLGAGYTF TGTGCCACCGGACTCGGGGCTGGCTACACCTTC